This note documents a single T cell receptor beta chain sequence. Recruitment covered 20 to 25 US areas and drew participants whose ages spanned about 18 to 90 years. Cohort 3 recovery required two negative PCRs, clearance, or symptom resolution. The sample originates from a study of blood T cell repertoires in COVID-19. Study-level background: Spain, Italy and the United States supplied samples that represented acute and convalescent COVID-19.

Original methodology: Amplification of reference gene primers provided the estimated nucleated cell counts. Profiled with immunoSEQ multiplex PCR; TCRdb holds only in-frame clones, not every one. That table gives V, J and clone size, and the DNA gave D and trimming. The sample carries under 200,000 clones, around 80% recorded once. Germline-derived CDR1 and CDR2 are SGHAT and FQNNGV. The CDR3 contains 16 residues. With V trimmed by 4 bases and J by 10 bases, 16 bases remained unmatched. Sequenced sample: PBMCs or T cells enriched from blood (not recorded which). The chain joins TRBV11-2 to TRBJ1-1, with 9 bases aligning to TRBD1. This TCR derives from a man between 45 and 60 years old who had recovered from COVID-19. The CDR3 spells CASSYPLSTGGKRAFF. The CDR3 DNA reads as TGTGCCAGCAGCTACCCGCTCTCGACAGGGGGTAAAAGAGCTTTCTTT.